Presented here are 31 T cell receptor beta chains from one specimen sequenced in a study of blood T cell repertoires in COVID-19. Data came from immunoSEQ multiplex PCR; TCRdb stores just in-frame clones and leaves some out. The sample has more than 90,000 clones, around 85% seen once. Input material: peripheral blood. The receptors originated from a man older than 75 with acute or convalescent COVID-19.

J is TRBJ2-3 and V is TRBV19; D might be TRBD2 (5 bases). The germline V gene has CDR1 LNHDA and CDR2 SQIVND (reference sequence). This CDR3 has 15 amino acids. Between the trimmed V and J ends, which lost 6 bases and 1 base, there was a span of 14 bases. CDR3 in amino acids: CASRNYYSGTDTQYF. Here the CDR3 DNA reads TGTGCCAGTAGAAACTACTATAGCGGCACAGATACGCAGTATTTT.

This clone was detected only once. The rearrangement uses TRBV30 and TRBJ1-5, with D tentatively TRBD1 (6 bases). The CDR3 sequence is 14 residues long. V gave up 2 bases and J gave up 1 base, with 9 bases separating them. In germline, CDR1 is GTSNPN, CDR2 SVGIG (reference sequence). CDR3 coding DNA: TGTGCCTGGAGTAAAGGACAGAGCAATCAGCCCCAGCATTTT. It encodes CAWSKGQSNQPQHF.

V usage is TRBV11-3 and J usage is TRBJ2-1; TRBD2 matches at 9 bases. CDR1 is SGHNT, CDR2 YENEEA, per germline. V lost 3 bases and J lost 7; bases outside the gene matches: 4. The CDR3 is 14 residues long. DNA of the CDR3: TGTGCCAGCAGCTTTGCGGGAGGGAGAAATGAGCAGTTCTTC. Protein: CASSFAGGRNEQFF. The variable domain in full, with the rest retrieved from reference TRBV11-3 and TRBJ2-1, is EAGVVQSPRYKIIEKKQPVAFWCNPISGHNTLYWYLQNLGQGPELLIRYENEEAVDDSQLPKDRFSAERLKGVDSTLKIQPAELGDSAVYLCASSFAGGRNEQFFGPGTRLTVL.

V usage is TRBV7-9 and J usage is TRBJ2-7, with D possibly matching TRBD1 (5 bases). This CDR3 region has 12 residues. The ends were cut back, 5 bases at V and 7 bases at J, with 12 bases in the middle. Germline lookup yields CDR1 SEHNR and CDR2 FQNEAQ (reference sequence). The CDR3: CASSAPQGEQYF. The CDR3 DNA reads TGTGCCAGCAGCGCCCCCCAGGGAGAGCAGTACTTC.

This clone was observed a handful of times. The chain combines TRBV19 with TRBJ1-5, with unresolved D. From germline, CDR1 is LNHDA and CDR2 SQIVND (reference sequence). There are 14 residues in the CDR3. The V end was cut by 4 bases, the J end by 1 base, with 8 bases between. CDR3 in amino acids: CASSRLGSNQPQHF. For the CDR3, the DNA is TGTGCCAGTAGTAGACTAGGGAGCAATCAGCCCCAGCATTTT.

The count of this clone is one. The chain has TRBV6-1 and TRBJ2-5; tentatively, D is TRBD1 (5 bases). The germline CDR1 and CDR2 sequences are MNHNS and SASEGT. Trimming pared 2 bases from V and 5 bases from J, leaving 18 bases between. The CDR3 is 16 residues long. The CDR3 sequence is CASSEIDVRVGETQYF. CDR3 coding DNA: TGTGCCAGCAGTGAAATCGATGTCAGGGTGGGGGAGACCCAGTACTTC.

The chain uses TRBV6-2 or TRBV6-3 and TRBJ2-7; 7 nucleotides align to TRBD1. Trimming took 0 bases from V and 5 from J; bases not matched to a gene: 19. The germline gives CDR1 MNHEY, CDR2 SVGEGT. The CDR3 extends over 19 amino acids. CDR3 loop: CASSYSDTGALTTGDEQYF. Here the CDR3 DNA reads TGTGCCAGCAGTTACTCTGATACAGGGGCGCTTACCACCGGGGACGAGCAGTACTTC.

The chain joins TRBV19 to TRBJ1-1; D is unresolved. The CDR3 covers 11 residues. Germline values: CDR1 LNHDA, CDR2 SQIVND (reference sequence). V was trimmed by 7 bases and J by 6 bases, leaving 9 bases between them. The DNA of the CDR3 is TGTGCCAGTAAGAGGGTGGCTGAAGCTTTCTTT. Its protein is CASKRVAEAFF.

This clone was seen just once. The chain joins TRBV10-3 to TRBJ1-4; 9 bases agree with TRBD1. Per the germline V gene, CDR1 is ENHRY and CDR2 is SYGVKD. Trimming removed 3 bases from V and 8 bases from J; junction bases left unmatched: 4. The CDR3 is 14 amino acids. The CDR3 nucleotides are TGTGCCATCAGTGAACAGGGGGCGGGAGAAAAACTGTTTTTT. Its protein is CAISEQGAGEKLFF.

The V call is TRBV24-1, the J call TRBJ2-7; D is perhaps TRBD2 (5 bases). The V end was cut by 0 bases, the J end by 7 bases, with 9 bases between. Germline CDR1 and CDR2: KGHDR and SFDVKD. The CDR3 covers 13 residues. CDR3 nucleotide sequence: TGTGCCACCAGTGATTTGCAACGAGGGGAGCAGTACTTC. Residues: CATSDLQRGEQYF.

The V and J genes are TRBV9 and TRBJ2-2, with 8 bases identical to TRBD2. The trim removed 0 bases at V and 7 bases at J, leaving 8 bases unmatched. This CDR3 is 16 amino acids long. Germline V CDR1 and CDR2: SGDLS, YYNGEE. This CDR3 is CASSVAGSGSVGELFF. Written as DNA, the CDR3 is TGTGCCAGCAGCGTAGCAGGAAGCGGGAGTGTCGGGGAGCTGTTTTTT.

The V gene is TRBV11-1, the J gene TRBJ2-7, with a possible D match to TRBD1 (5 bases). In germline, CDR1 is SGHAT, CDR2 FQDESV (reference sequence). With 4 bases removed from V and 1 base from J, the gap between germline ends came to 11 bases. The CDR3 runs to 14 residues. The CDR3 protein is CASSSLGVSYEQYF. The CDR3 DNA is TGTGCCAGCAGCTCATTAGGGGTTTCCTACGAGCAGTACTTC.

V and J are TRBV6-5 and TRBJ2-1; 12 bases fit TRBD2. CDR3 length: 15 residues. Germline CDR1 reads MNHEY; CDR2 reads SVGAGI. V shed 6 bases, J shed 8 bases, and the junction held 8 bases outside the gene matches. This chain's CDR3 is CASRSGLAGRDEQFF. The CDR3 DNA follows: TGTGCCAGCAGATCTGGACTAGCGGGAAGGGATGAGCAGTTCTTC.

This sequence joins TRBV5-1 and TRBJ2-1; D might be TRBD1 (6 bases). Trimming pared 3 bases from V and 2 bases from J, leaving 18 bases between. The CDR3 has 17 residues. Germline CDR1 SGHRS, CDR2 YFSETQ. This chain's CDR3 is CASSSQQGNRAYNEQFF. The CDR3 DNA reads as TGCGCCAGCAGCTCCCAACAGGGAAATAGAGCCTACAATGAGCAGTTCTTC.

The chain recombines TRBV4-2 with TRBJ2-5, with 9 bases matching TRBD2. Germline V gene data show CDR1 as LGHNA and CDR2 as YNFKEQ. CDR3 length: 16 amino acids. The V and J ends lost 0 bases and 3 bases, in that order; junction bases with no gene match: 5. CDR3 sequence: CASSQDPSGTKETQYF. The CDR3 DNA sequence: TGTGCCAGCAGCCAAGATCCTAGCGGGACCAAAGAGACCCAGTACTTC.

The chain is built from TRBV3-1 (or the pseudogene TRBV3-2) and TRBJ1-2, with D hard to call. Germline V gene sequence: CDR1 LGHDT, CDR2 YNNKEL (reference sequence). The CDR3 extends over 14 amino acids. Trimming took 0 bases from V and 4 from J, leaving 9 bases between them. The CDR3 is CASSQDEGSYGYTF. Here the CDR3 DNA reads TGTGCCAGCAGCCAAGATGAGGGATCCTATGGCTACACCTTC.

The CDR3 loop reads CASSHTGGASFEAFF. CDR3 in DNA: TGTGCCAGCAGCCATACAGGGGGCGCTTCTTTTGAAGCTTTCTTT. The chain is built from TRBV5-5 and TRBJ1-1, with 9 bases that match TRBD1. The V gene end was trimmed by 4 bases and the J gene end by 7 bases; junction bases not matched to a gene: 11. This CDR3 has 15 amino acids. The germline V gene encodes CDR1 SGHKS and CDR2 YYEKEE (reference sequence).

The chain joins TRBV28 to TRBJ2-7; maybe TRBD2 (6 bases). Germline CDR1 reads MDHEN; CDR2 reads SYDVKM. The CDR3 covers 13 residues. Trimming removed 6 bases from V and 4 bases from J, with 13 bases in between. The CDR3 loop is CASRIGLAYEQYF. CDR3 sequence (DNA): TGTGCCAGCAGGATTGGTCTAGCGTACGAGCAGTACTTC.

The rearrangement uses TRBV29-1 and TRBJ2-3, with D possibly being TRBD1 (5 bases). The CDR3 loop spans 13 amino acids. V gave up 6 bases and J gave up 4 bases, with 14 bases separating them. Germline assignment: CDR1 SQVTM and CDR2 ANQGSEA. The CDR3 protein is CSVALGLSDTQYF. The CDR3 coding sequence is TGCAGCGTCGCCCTGGGGCTGTCAGATACGCAGTATTTT.

The V gene is TRBV5-5, the J gene TRBJ1-5; 7 nucleotides line up with TRBD1. The germline V gene encodes CDR1 SGHKS and CDR2 YYEKEE (reference sequence). The V segment lost 4 bases and the J segment 3 bases; nucleotides outside the gene matches: 7. The CDR3 sequence is 15 residues long. The CDR3 loop is CASSARTGINQPQHF. Here the CDR3 DNA reads TGTGCCAGCAGCGCCCGGACAGGAATCAATCAGCCCCAGCATTTT.

The chain employs TRBV9 and TRBJ2-6; 7 bases map to TRBD1. Germline V gene data show CDR1 as SGDLS and CDR2 as YYNGEE. V lost 3 bases and J lost 2; bases outside the gene matches: 8. CDR3 length: 17 amino acids. This CDR3 reads CASSASQGPAGANVLTF. Written as DNA, the CDR3 is TGTGCCAGCAGCGCGTCACAGGGGCCAGCTGGGGCCAACGTCCTGACTTTC.

The chain employs TRBV5-1 and TRBJ1-1; the D is unclear. Trimming pared 2 bases from V and 1 base from J, leaving 12 bases between. Germline CDR1 and CDR2: SGHRS and YFSETQ. CDR3 length equals 15 residues. For the CDR3, the DNA is TGCGCCAGCAGCTTCTCCGGTCCGGGGAACACTGAAGCTTTCTTT. Encoded protein: CASSFSGPGNTEAFF.

The chain employs TRBV6-5 and TRBJ2-7; tentative D call: TRBD2 (5 bases). V was cut by 5 bases and J by 6 bases, with 8 bases left in between. The CDR3 covers 11 residues. The germline CDR1 and CDR2 sequences are MNHEY and SVGAGI. CDR3 loop: CASSLAGEQYF. CDR3 coding DNA: TGTGCCAGCAGTCTAGCCGGCGAGCAGTACTTC.

The chain carries TRBV11-1 and TRBJ1-3, with D unclear. CDR1 and CDR2 (germline): SGHAT, FQDESV (reference sequence). V was clipped by 2 bases and J by 11 bases, with 16 bases between them. CDR3 length equals 14 residues. The CDR3 loop is CASSLLSGRSAIYF. The CDR3 nucleotides read TGTGCCAGCAGCTTACTTTCAGGTCGAAGTGCCATATATTTT.

The chain carries TRBV14 and TRBJ1-2, with D unclear. There are 13 residues in the CDR3. Germline CDR1 is SGHDN and CDR2 is FVKESK. V lost 2 bases and J 8 bases, leaving 12 bases between the germline ends. The CDR3 coding sequence is TGTGCCAGCAGCCAATCCCCAGGAACCGGCTACACCTTC. This sequence encodes CASSQSPGTGYTF.

This chain connects TRBV7-2 to TRBJ2-1, with TRBD2 identical over 10 bases. Germline values: CDR1 SGHTA, CDR2 FQGNSA. The CDR3 has 17 amino acids. V shed 5 bases and J 3 bases; nucleotides not matched to a gene: 10. Here the CDR3 reads CASSQDTSGTLYNEQFF. In DNA, the CDR3 is TGTGCCAGCAGCCAGGACACTAGCGGGACTCTCTACAATGAGCAGTTCTTC.

This sequence joins TRBV3-1 (or the pseudogene TRBV3-2) and TRBJ2-7; 11 positions match TRBD2. The trim removed 1 base at V and 0 bases at J, leaving 5 bases unmatched. The CDR3 is made up of 17 amino acids. Germline values: CDR1 LGHDT, CDR2 YNNKEL (reference sequence). In nucleotides, the CDR3 is TGTGCCAGCAGCCAAGTCGCTAGCGGGAGGTACTCCTACGAGCAGTACTTC. It encodes CASSQVASGRYSYEQYF.

The chain uses TRBV28 and TRBJ1-4; 10 bases fit TRBD1. The CDR3 sequence is 14 residues long. From germline, CDR1 is MDHEN and CDR2 SYDVKM. Trimming at V came to 6 bases and at J to 6 bases, leaving 4 bases not matched to a gene. The CDR3 DNA is TGTGCCAGCAGACTGACAGGGGGCGATGAAAAACTGTTTTTT. Amino acids: CASRLTGGDEKLFF.

This sequence joins TRBV6-6 and TRBJ2-3, with TRBD1 identical over 8 bases. CDR3 length: 14 residues. Losses at the gene ends were 8 bases for V and 8 bases for J; bases not matched to a gene: 12. In germline, CDR1 is MNHNY, CDR2 SVGAGI (reference sequence). This CDR3 is CASGRTGWAGTQYF. CDR3 in DNA: TGTGCCAGCGGGAGGACAGGGTGGGCGGGTACGCAGTATTTT.

V and J are TRBV14 and TRBJ2-1; D possibly corresponds to TRBD2 (5 bases). The CDR3 is 16 amino acids. Trimming took 1 base from V and 5 from J, leaving 15 bases between them. Germline V CDR1 and CDR2: SGHDN, FVKESK. CDR3 coding DNA: TGTGCCAGCAGCCAAGTAGGTGGGAGCGCCAACAATGAGCAGTTCTTC. Protein sequence: CASSQVGGSANNEQFF.

The chain employs TRBV19 and TRBJ2-1; TRBD2 aligns across 8 bases. The CDR3 totals 15 residues. V lost 3 bases and J lost 5; bases outside the gene matches: 6. Looked up from germline, CDR1 is LNHDA and CDR2 is SQIVND (reference sequence). The CDR3 loop reads CASSIKLAGDNEQFF. The CDR3 DNA reads as TGTGCCAGTAGTATTAAGCTAGCGGGTGACAATGAGCAGTTCTTC.